A single sample is the source of the 2 T cell receptor beta chains below, sequenced in a study of blood T cell repertoires in COVID-19. The table came from immunoSEQ multiplex PCR; TCRdb's copy has only in-frame clones and leaves some out. The table includes under 300,000 clones, 70% to 90% detected once. The sequenced sample consisted of peripheral blood. Source of these receptors: a man in his thirties or forties who had recovered from COVID-19.

The rearrangement links TRBV27 to TRBJ2-5, with D possibly matching TRBD1 (6 bases). The V gene's germline CDR1 is MNHEY and CDR2 SMNVEV (reference sequence). The V gene lost 8 bases and the J gene lost 5 bases, with 21 bases spanning the gap. This CDR3 is 15 amino acids long. CDR3 DNA: TGTGCCAGCGGAACCAACAGGGCAGCTCGGGAGACCCAGTACTTC. Amino acid sequence: CASGTNRAARETQYF.

V is TRBV5-4 and J is TRBJ1-2; 7 bases are a match to TRBD1. J gave up 2 bases and V 4 bases, and 8 bases lay outside the gene matches. The CDR3 extends over 15 amino acids. Germline CDR1 and CDR2: SGHNT and YYREEE (reference sequence). Here the CDR3 DNA reads TGTGCCAGCAGCACTGGCCCGGGACAGAACTATGGCTACACCTTC. Its translation is CASSTGPGQNYGYTF.